This TCR beta chain comes out of a study of blood T cells in healthy people across ages. Overall study findings and caveats: The study lacked donor CMV status, which possibly confounded expanded clonotype changes. Correlation between TCR beta diversity and naive T cell percentage was strong.

Donors gave ten milliliters of peripheral blood apiece. A word on this clonotype: No antigen is known for it.

Primers used in a second PCR of roughly 7 to 12 cycles were a sample-barcoded 5' primer and a J-beta primer mix. Individual samples furnished no less than 2.5 million CDR3-containing paired-end reads apiece. MiXCR, run by TCRdb on the 5' RACE reads, gives a single entry per CDR3 protein. In the table there are about 1.7 million distinct CDR3 sequences, roughly 28% of which are singletons. The specimen was blood. This TCR derives from a woman aged 25 to 39 in good health.

The CDR3 here is CASSGQGKVQPQHF. Written as DNA, the CDR3 is TGTGCCAGCAGTGGACAGGGGAAAGTGCAGCCCCAGCATTTT. The chain is built from TRBV2 and TRBJ1-5, with TRBD1 matching over 8 bases. Germline V gives CDR1 SNHLY, CDR2 FYNNEI. Unmatched junction bases numbered 6, after V lost 4 bases and J lost 7 bases. The CDR3 consists of 14 residues.